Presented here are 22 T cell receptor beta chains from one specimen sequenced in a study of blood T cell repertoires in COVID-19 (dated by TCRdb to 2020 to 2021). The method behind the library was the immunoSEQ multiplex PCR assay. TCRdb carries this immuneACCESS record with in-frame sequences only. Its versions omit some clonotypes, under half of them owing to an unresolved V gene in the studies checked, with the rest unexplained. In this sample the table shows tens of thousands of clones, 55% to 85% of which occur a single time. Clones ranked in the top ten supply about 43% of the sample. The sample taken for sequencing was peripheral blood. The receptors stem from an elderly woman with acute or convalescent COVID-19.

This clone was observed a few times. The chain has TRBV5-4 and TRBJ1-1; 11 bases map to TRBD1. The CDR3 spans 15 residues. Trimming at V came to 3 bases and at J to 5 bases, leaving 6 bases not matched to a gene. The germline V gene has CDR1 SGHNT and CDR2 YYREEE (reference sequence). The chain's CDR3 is CASSYPGTGGTEAFF. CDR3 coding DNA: TGTGCCAGCAGCTACCCCGGGACAGGGGGGACTGAAGCTTTCTTT.

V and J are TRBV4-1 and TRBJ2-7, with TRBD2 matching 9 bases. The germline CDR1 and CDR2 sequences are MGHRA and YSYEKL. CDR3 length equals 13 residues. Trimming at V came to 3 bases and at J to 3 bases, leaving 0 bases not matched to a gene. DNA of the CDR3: TGCGCCAGCAGCCAGCGGGGGGGCTACGAGCAGTACTTC. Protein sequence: CASSQRGGYEQYF.

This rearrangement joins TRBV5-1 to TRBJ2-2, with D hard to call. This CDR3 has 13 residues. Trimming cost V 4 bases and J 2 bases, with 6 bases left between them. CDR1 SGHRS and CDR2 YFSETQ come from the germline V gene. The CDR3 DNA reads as TGCGCCAGCAGCCTCGGTAACACCGGGGAGCTGTTTTTT. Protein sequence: CASSLGNTGELFF.

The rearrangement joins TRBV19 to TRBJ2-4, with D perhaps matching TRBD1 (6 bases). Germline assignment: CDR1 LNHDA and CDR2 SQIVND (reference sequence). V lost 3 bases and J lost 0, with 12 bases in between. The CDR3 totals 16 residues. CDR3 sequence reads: CASSMNGQLAKNIQYF. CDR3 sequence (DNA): TGTGCCAGTAGTATGAACGGACAGCTAGCCAAAAACATTCAGTACTTC.

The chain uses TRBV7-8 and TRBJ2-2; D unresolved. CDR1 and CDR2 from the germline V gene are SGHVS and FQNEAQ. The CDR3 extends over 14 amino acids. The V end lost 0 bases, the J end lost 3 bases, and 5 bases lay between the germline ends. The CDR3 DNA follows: TGTGCCAGCAGCTTAGCGCAGGACACCGGGGAGCTGTTTTTT. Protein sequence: CASSLAQDTGELFF.

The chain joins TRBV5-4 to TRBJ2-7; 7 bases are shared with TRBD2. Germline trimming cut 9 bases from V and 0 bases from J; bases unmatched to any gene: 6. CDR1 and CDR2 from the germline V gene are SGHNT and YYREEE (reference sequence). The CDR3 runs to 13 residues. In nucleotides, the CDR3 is TGTGCCATGGGGAGGGGCGACTCCTACGAGCAGTACTTC. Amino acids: CAMGRGDSYEQYF.

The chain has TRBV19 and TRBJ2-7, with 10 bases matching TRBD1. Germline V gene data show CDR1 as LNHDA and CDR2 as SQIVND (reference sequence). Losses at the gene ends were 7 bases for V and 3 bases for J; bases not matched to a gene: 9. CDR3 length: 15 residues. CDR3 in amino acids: CASTIQGQGLYEQYF. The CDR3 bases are TGTGCCAGTACCATACAGGGACAGGGGCTCTACGAGCAGTACTTC.

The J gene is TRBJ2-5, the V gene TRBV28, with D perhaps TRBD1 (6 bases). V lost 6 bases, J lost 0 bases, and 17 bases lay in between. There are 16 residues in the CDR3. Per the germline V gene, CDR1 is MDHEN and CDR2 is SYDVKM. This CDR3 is CASRFSTGAYQETQYF. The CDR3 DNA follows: TGTGCCAGCAGATTCTCGACAGGCGCATACCAAGAGACCCAGTACTTC.

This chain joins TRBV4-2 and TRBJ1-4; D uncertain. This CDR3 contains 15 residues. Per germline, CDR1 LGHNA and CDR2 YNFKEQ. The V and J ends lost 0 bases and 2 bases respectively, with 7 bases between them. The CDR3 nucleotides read TGTGCCAGCAGCCAAGACAGGCGCACTAATGAAAAACTGTTTTTT. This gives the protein CASSQDRRTNEKLFF.

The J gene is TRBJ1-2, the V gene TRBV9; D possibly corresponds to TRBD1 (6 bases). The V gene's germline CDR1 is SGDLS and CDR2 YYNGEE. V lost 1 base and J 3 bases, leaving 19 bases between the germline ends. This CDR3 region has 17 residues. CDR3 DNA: TGTGCCAGCAGCGTACCACTACACAGGGCGGGAGACTATGGCTACACCTTC. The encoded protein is CASSVPLHRAGDYGYTF.

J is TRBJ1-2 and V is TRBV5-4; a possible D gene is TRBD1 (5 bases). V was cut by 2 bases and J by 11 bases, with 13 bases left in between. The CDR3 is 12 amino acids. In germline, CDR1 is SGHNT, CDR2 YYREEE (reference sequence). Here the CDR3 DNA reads TGTGCCAGCAGCTTAGACAGCACGACTTACACCTTC. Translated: CASSLDSTTYTF.

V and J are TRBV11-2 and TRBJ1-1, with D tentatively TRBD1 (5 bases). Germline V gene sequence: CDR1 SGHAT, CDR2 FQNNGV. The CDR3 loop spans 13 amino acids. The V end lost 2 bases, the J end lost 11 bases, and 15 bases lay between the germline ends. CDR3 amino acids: CASSLMQGMGAFF. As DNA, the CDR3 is TGTGCCAGCAGCTTAATGCAGGGAATGGGCGCTTTCTTT.

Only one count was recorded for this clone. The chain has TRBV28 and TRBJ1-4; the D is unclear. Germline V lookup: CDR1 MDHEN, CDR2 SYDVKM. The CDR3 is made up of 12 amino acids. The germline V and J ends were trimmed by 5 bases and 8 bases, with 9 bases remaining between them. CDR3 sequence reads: CASSLRGEKLFF. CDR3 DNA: TGTGCCAGCAGTCTCCGCGGGGAAAAACTGTTTTTT.

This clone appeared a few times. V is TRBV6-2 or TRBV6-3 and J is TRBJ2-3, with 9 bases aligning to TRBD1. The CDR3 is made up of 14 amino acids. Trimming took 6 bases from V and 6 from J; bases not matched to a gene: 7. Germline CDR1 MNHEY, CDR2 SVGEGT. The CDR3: CASSTGTGIDTQYF. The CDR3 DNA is TGTGCCAGCAGCACCGGGACAGGGATCGATACGCAGTATTTT.

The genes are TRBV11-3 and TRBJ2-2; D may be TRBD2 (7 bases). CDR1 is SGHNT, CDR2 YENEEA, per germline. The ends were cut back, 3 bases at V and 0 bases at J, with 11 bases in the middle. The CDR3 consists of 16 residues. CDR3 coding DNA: TGTGCCAGCAGCTTGGGCGGGGGCGCGAACACCGGGGAGCTGTTTTTT. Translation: CASSLGGGANTGELFF.

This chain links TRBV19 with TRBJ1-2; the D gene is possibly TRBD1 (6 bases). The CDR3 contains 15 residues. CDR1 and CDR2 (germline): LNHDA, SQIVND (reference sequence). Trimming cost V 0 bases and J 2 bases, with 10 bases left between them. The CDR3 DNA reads TGTGCCAGTAGTATAGATCAGGGGACCAACTATGGCTACACCTTC. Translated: CASSIDQGTNYGYTF.

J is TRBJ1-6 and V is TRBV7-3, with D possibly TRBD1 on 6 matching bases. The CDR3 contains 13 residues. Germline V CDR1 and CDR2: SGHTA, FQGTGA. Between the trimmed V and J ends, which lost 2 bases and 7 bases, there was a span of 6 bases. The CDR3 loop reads CASSLGTNSPLHF. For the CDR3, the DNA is TGTGCCAGCAGCTTAGGGACAAATTCACCCCTCCACTTT.

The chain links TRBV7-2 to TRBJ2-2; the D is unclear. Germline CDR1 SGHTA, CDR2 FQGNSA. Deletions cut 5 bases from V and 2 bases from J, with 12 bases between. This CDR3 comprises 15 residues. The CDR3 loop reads CASSASRHNTGELFF. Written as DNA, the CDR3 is TGTGCCAGCAGCGCCAGCAGGCACAACACCGGGGAGCTGTTTTTT. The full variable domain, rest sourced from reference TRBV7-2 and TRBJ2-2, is GAGVSQSPSNKVTEKGKDVELRCDPISGHTALYWYRQSLGQGLEFLIYFQGNSAPDKSGLPSDRFSAERTGGSVSTLTIQRTQQEDSAVYLCASSASRHNTGELFFGEGSRLTVL.

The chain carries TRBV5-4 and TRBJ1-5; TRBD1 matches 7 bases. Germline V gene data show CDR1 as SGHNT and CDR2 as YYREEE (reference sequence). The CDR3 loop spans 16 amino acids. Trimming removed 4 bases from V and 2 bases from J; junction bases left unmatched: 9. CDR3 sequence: CASSAGPDRGNQPQHF. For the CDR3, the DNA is TGTGCCAGCAGCGCGGGGCCTGACAGGGGCAATCAGCCCCAGCATTTT.

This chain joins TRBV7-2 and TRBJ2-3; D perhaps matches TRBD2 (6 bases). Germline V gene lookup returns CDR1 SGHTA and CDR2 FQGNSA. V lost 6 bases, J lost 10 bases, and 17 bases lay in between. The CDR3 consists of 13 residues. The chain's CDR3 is CASRFPGTQSQYF. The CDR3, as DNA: TGTGCCAGCAGGTTCCCCGGGACTCAATCGCAGTATTTT.

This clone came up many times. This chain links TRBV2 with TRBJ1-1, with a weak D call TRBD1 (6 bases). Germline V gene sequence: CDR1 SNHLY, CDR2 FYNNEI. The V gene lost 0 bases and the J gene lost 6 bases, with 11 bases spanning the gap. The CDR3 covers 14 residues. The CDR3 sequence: CASSEAGTLSEAFF. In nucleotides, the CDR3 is TGTGCCAGCAGTGAAGCGGGGACATTGTCTGAAGCTTTCTTT.

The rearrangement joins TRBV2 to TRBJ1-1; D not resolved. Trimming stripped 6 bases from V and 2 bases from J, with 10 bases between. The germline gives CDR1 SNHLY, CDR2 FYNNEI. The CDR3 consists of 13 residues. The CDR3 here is CASRLQHNTEAFF. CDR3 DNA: TGTGCCAGCAGGTTACAGCATAACACTGAAGCTTTCTTT. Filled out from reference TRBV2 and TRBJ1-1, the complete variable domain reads EPEVTQTPSHQVTQMGQEVILRCVPISNHLYFYWYRQILGQKVEFLVSFYNNEISEKSEIFDDQFSVERPDGSNFTLKIRSTKLEDSAMYFCASRLQHNTEAFFGQGTRLTVV.